Presented here are 20 T cell receptor beta chains from one specimen sequenced in a study of control samples from healthy donors and cancer patients. TCRdb keeps only in-frame clones here, not all; method: immunoSEQ multiplex PCR. The table lists around 250,000 clones, roughly four fifths of them singletons. The sample consisted of PBMCs. Every receptor here comes from a woman aged 60-75 years with lung cancer.

This clone was seen only a few times. The V and J genes are TRBV5-1 and TRBJ2-1; 8 nucleotides line up with TRBD1. The germline V gene encodes CDR1 SGHRS and CDR2 YFSETQ. The CDR3 spans 15 residues. Trimming took 2 bases from V and 5 from J; bases not matched to a gene: 6. CDR3 DNA sequence: TGCGCCAGCAGCTTCACGGACAGGGCGAACAATGAGCAGTTCTTC. It specifies CASSFTDRANNEQFF.

The chain has TRBV6-5 and TRBJ2-7; D is unresolved. CDR1 and CDR2 (germline): MNHEY, SVGAGI. This CDR3 contains 13 residues. The ends were cut back, 3 bases at V and 3 bases at J, with 9 bases in the middle. The CDR3 nucleotides read TGTGCCAGCAGTTATCCCCCGAACTACGAGCAGTACTTC. Residues: CASSYPPNYEQYF.

The rearrangement uses TRBV9 and TRBJ1-3; D gene ambiguous. Germline CDR1 reads SGDLS; CDR2 reads YYNGEE. Trimming took off 1 base at V and 1 base at J, with 9 bases between the two ends. There are 15 residues in the CDR3. In nucleotides, the CDR3 is TGTGCCAGCAGCGTAAACCCCGGTTCTGGAAACACCATATATTTT. Amino acids: CASSVNPGSGNTIYF.

The chain is built from TRBV5-4 and TRBJ2-1; 12 bases map to TRBD2. With V trimmed by 4 bases and J by 6 bases, 11 bases remained unmatched. CDR1 SGHNT and CDR2 YYREEE come from the germline V gene (reference sequence). This CDR3 has 17 amino acids. CDR3 sequence: CASSRPLTSGGPNEQFF. The CDR3 DNA reads as TGTGCCAGCAGCCGGCCCCTAACTAGCGGGGGGCCCAATGAGCAGTTCTTC.

The J gene is TRBJ2-1, the V gene TRBV5-1, with D tentatively TRBD2 (6 bases). The CDR3 is made up of 16 amino acids. Germline CDR1 and CDR2: SGHRS and YFSETQ. Deletions cut 0 bases from V and 6 bases from J, with 16 bases between. CDR3 in DNA: TGCGCCAGCAGCTTGGCTAGCGTGTCTCTCTCCAATGAGCAGTTCTTC. Its translation is CASSLASVSLSNEQFF.

The chain links TRBV6-5 to TRBJ2-5, with no clear D. The V gene's germline CDR1 is MNHEY and CDR2 SVGAGI. There are 15 residues in the CDR3. Trimming shortened V by 4 bases and J by 1 base, and 13 bases separated the two germline ends. CDR3 DNA: TGTGCCAGCAGTTTCCGTCACAGTATCCAAGAGACCCAGTACTTC. Amino acids: CASSFRHSIQETQYF.

This chain links TRBV27 with TRBJ1-5; D gene uncertain. This CDR3 contains 14 residues. Germline lookup yields CDR1 MNHEY and CDR2 SMNVEV (reference sequence). The V end lost 5 bases, the J end lost 5 bases, and 13 bases lay between the germline ends. The CDR3 loop reads CASSPTRLHQPQHF. DNA of the CDR3: TGTGCCAGCAGTCCTACCCGCCTTCATCAGCCCCAGCATTTT.

The chain employs TRBV28 and TRBJ2-5, with D uncertain. Trimming took 2 bases from V and 0 from J, leaving 4 bases between them. From germline, CDR1 is MDHEN and CDR2 SYDVKM. The CDR3 totals 13 residues. The CDR3 loop is CASSLQYQETQYF. CDR3 in DNA: TGTGCCAGCAGTTTACAGTACCAAGAGACCCAGTACTTC.

Details on this clone: At the DNA level, this CDR3 is encoded by other sequences in the same sample as well. This chain links TRBV5-1 with TRBJ2-7; 7 bases map to TRBD1. V lost 0 bases to trimming and J lost 4 bases; unmatched junction nucleotides: 1. CDR1 is SGHRS, CDR2 YFSETQ, per germline. This CDR3 region has 13 residues. CDR3 nucleotide sequence: TGCGCCAGCAGCTTGGTACAGGGGTACGAGCAGTACTTC. This translates into CASSLVQGYEQYF.

V and J are TRBV6-5 and TRBJ2-5, with D possibly matching TRBD1 (5 bases). The CDR3 contains 15 residues. With 2 bases removed from V and 2 bases from J, the gap between germline ends came to 12 bases. Germline V gene sequence: CDR1 MNHEY, CDR2 SVGAGI. The CDR3 bases are TGTGCCAGCAGTTACAAGGGGAACTCACAAGAGACCCAGTACTTC. Protein sequence: CASSYKGNSQETQYF.

The J gene is TRBJ1-4, the V gene TRBV18, with D possibly TRBD1 on 5 matching bases. The length of the CDR3 is 16 residues. Trimming took off 2 bases at V and 0 bases at J, with 10 bases between the two ends. CDR1 KGHSH and CDR2 LQKENI come from the germline V gene. The CDR3 protein is CASSPRQPATNEKLFF. CDR3 nucleotide sequence: TGTGCCAGCTCACCAAGACAGCCTGCAACTAATGAAAAACTGTTTTTT.

V gene TRBV28 combines with J gene TRBJ1-2; a possible D gene is TRBD1 (5 bases). The CDR3 spans 16 residues. In germline, CDR1 is MDHEN, CDR2 SYDVKM. V was shortened by 5 bases and J by 1 base, with 17 bases between the two germline ends. CDR3 in DNA: TGTGCCAGCAGTGGGGGTGGGCAGTCCCTTAACTATGGCTACACCTTC. Protein: CASSGGGQSLNYGYTF.

The gene calls are TRBV7-9 and TRBJ1-2; D gene unclear. With 2 bases removed from V and 7 bases from J, the gap between germline ends came to 17 bases. The CDR3 has 15 residues. CDR1 SEHNR and CDR2 FQNEAQ come from the germline V gene (reference sequence). The CDR3 coding sequence is TGTGCCAGCAGCTTAACAGCCTACCCAGGTTCTGGCTACACCTTC. Translating it yields CASSLTAYPGSGYTF. The full variable domain, its missing parts supplied by reference TRBV7-9 and TRBJ1-2, is DTGVSQNPRHKITKRGQNVTFRCDPISEHNRLYWYRQTLGQGPEFLTYFQNEAQLEKSRLLSDRFSAERPKGSFSTLEIQRTEQGDSAMYLCASSLTAYPGSGYTFGSGTRLTVV.

This chain links TRBV24-1 with TRBJ2-5, with D perhaps TRBD2 (5 bases). The CDR3 loop spans 15 amino acids. Trimming stripped 1 base from V and 4 bases from J, with 12 bases between. Germline V lookup: CDR1 KGHDR, CDR2 SFDVKD. CDR3: CATSDFGGAGETQYF. CDR3 sequence (DNA): TGTGCCACCAGTGATTTTGGCGGCGCGGGAGAGACCCAGTACTTC.

This chain connects TRBV15 to TRBJ1-4; D gene ambiguous. Per the germline V gene, CDR1 is LNHNV and CDR2 is YYDKDF (reference sequence). The CDR3 has 14 residues. With 0 bases removed from V and 5 bases from J, the gap between germline ends came to 7 bases. The CDR3: CATSRDLQNEKLFF. The DNA of the CDR3 is TGTGCCACCAGCAGAGATTTACAGAATGAAAAACTGTTTTTT.

This clone occurred a few times. The chain carries TRBV24-1 and TRBJ2-1, with D maybe TRBD1 (6 bases). V was trimmed by 3 bases and J by 1 base, leaving 15 bases between them. Germline values: CDR1 KGHDR, CDR2 SFDVKD. This CDR3 spans 17 amino acids. The DNA of the CDR3 is TGTGCCACCAGTGATCAGGGGCCAAGGATGTCCTACAATGAGCAGTTCTTC. Translation gives CATSDQGPRMSYNEQFF.

This clone appeared a few times. The genes are TRBV2 and TRBJ2-5; the D is unclear. The CDR3 has 13 residues. Trimming stripped 6 bases from V and 3 bases from J, with 11 bases between. The V gene's germline CDR1 is SNHLY and CDR2 FYNNEI. The CDR3 reads CASRVRREETQYF. As DNA, the CDR3 is TGTGCCAGCAGAGTCAGGAGAGAAGAGACCCAGTACTTC.

This chain links TRBV6-8 with TRBJ2-2, with TRBD2 identical over 10 bases. This CDR3 region has 17 residues. V lost 6 bases and J lost 2; bases outside the gene matches: 9. Germline CDR1 reads MNHGY; CDR2 reads SAAAGT. The CDR3 is CASSKSGGAFNTGELFF. CDR3 nucleotide sequence: TGTGCCAGCAGCAAGAGCGGGGGGGCGTTTAACACCGGGGAGCTGTTTTTT.

This sequence joins TRBV6-5 and TRBJ1-1; D perhaps matches TRBD1 (5 bases). The CDR3 runs to 16 residues. Germline V gives CDR1 MNHEY, CDR2 SVGAGI. V lost 2 bases and J 1 base, leaving 14 bases between the germline ends. The CDR3 spells CASSYRLIRGNTEAFF. DNA of the CDR3: TGTGCCAGCAGTTACCGCCTTATTAGGGGGAACACTGAAGCTTTCTTT.

The genes are TRBV10-2 and TRBJ1-1; D is ambiguous. The germline V gene encodes CDR1 WSHSY and CDR2 SAAADI. Between the trimmed V and J ends, which lost 3 bases and 8 bases, there was a span of 10 bases. The CDR3 has 12 amino acids. For the CDR3, the DNA is TGCGCCAGCAGTGATGCGGGGAGAGAAGCTTTCTTT. This sequence encodes CASSDAGREAFF.